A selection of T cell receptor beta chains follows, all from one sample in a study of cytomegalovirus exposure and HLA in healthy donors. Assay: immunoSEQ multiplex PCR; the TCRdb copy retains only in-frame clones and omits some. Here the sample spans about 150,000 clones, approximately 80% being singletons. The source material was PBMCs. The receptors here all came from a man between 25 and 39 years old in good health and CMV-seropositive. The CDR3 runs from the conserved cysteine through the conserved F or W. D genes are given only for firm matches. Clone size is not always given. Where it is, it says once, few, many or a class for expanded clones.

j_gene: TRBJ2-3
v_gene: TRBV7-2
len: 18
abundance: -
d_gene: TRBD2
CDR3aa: CASSLEGRRGGLTDTQYF
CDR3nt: TGTGCCAGCAGCTTAGAGGGTCGGCGGGGGGGCCTCACAGATACGCAGTATTTT

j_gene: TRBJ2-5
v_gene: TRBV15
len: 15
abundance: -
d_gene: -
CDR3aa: CATSRDVGGSETQYF
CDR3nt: TGTGCCACCAGCAGAGATGTCGGCGGTTCAGAGACCCAGTACTTC

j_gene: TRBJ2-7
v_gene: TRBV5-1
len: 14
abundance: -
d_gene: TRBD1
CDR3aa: CASSLGGQGYEQYF
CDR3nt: TGCGCCAGCAGCTTGGGGGGACAGGGTTACGAGCAGTACTTC

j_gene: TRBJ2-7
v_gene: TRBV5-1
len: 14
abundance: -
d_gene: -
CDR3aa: CASSPRSRAYEQYF
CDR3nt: TGCGCCAGCAGCCCACGGAGCAGGGCCTACGAGCAGTACTTC

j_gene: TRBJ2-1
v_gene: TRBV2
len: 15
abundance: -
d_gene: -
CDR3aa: CASSAVGADANEQFF
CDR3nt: TGTGCCAGCAGCGCGGTTGGGGCCGACGCCAATGAGCAGTTCTTC

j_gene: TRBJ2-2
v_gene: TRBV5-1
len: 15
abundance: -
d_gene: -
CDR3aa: CASSLTGLQTGELFF
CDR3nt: TGCGCCAGCAGCTTGACGGGACTCCAGACCGGGGAGCTGTTTTTT

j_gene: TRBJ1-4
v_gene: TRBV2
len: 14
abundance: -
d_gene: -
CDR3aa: CASIEERSNEKLFF
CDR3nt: TGTGCCAGCATAGAGGAGAGAAGTAATGAAAAACTGTTTTTT

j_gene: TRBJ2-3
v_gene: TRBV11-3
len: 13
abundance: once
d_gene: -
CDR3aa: CASSLGGSNTQYF
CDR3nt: TGTGCCAGCAGCTTAGGAGGCTCAAATACGCAGTATTTT

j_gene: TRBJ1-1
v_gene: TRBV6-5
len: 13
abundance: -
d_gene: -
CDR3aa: CASTMDRNTEAFF
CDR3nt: TGTGCCAGCACTATGGACAGGAACACTGAAGCTTTCTTT

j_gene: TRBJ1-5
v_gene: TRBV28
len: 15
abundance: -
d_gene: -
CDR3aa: CASSLMGRVSQPQHF
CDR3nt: TGTGCCAGCAGTTTAATGGGGAGGGTATCCCAGCCCCAGCATTTT

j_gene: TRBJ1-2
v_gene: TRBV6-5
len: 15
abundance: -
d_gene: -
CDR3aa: CASSYLGANRNGYTF
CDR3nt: TGTGCCAGCAGTTACCTGGGGGCGAATCGAAATGGCTACACCTTC

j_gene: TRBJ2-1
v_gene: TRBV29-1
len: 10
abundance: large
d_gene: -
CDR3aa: CSVTSNEQFF
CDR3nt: TGCAGCGTTACTTCCAATGAGCAGTTCTTC

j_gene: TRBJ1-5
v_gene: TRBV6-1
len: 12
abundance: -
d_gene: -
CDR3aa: CASSLSYQPQHF
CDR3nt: TGTGCCAGCAGTTTAAGCTATCAGCCCCAGCATTTT

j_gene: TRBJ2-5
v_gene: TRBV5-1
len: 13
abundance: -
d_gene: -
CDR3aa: CASSRDIYETQYF
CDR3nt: TGCGCCAGCAGCAGGGACATATACGAGACCCAGTACTTC

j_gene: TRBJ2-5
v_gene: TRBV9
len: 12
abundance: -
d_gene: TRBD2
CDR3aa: CASSVRGETQYF
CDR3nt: TGTGCCAGCAGCGTGCGGGGGGAGACCCAGTACTTC